The subject of this entry is one T cell receptor (beta chain). Its antigen is currently unknown. A multiplex PCR was run with 60 Vbeta primers and 13 Jbeta primers. Here immunoSEQ multiplex PCR was the method, and the copy in TCRdb shows in-frame clones only, minus some. The table includes some 160,000 clones, roughly 80% detected once. The CDR3 loop spans 12 amino acids. The V end was cut by 5 bases, the J end by 8 bases, with 10 bases between. The germline V gene encodes CDR1 SSHAT and CDR2 FNYEAQ (reference sequence). The sample originates from a study of cytomegalovirus exposure and HLA in healthy donors. General study points: HLA alleles showed associations with 16,951 TCR beta sequences in a later analysis, at a 0.05 false discovery rate. Earlier analysis yielded a pattern in which most TCR beta V segments were productive about 90% or about 30% of the time. Donors belonging to an Asian-associated ancestry cluster reportedly showed fewer N-insertions in productive TCRs than the roughly 670-donor mean, according to what a later analysis found.

The chain has TRBV7-7 and TRBJ2-1, with D possibly matching TRBD2 (6 bases). What was sequenced was PBMCs. The TCR sequence derives from a woman aged 40-49 years in good health and CMV-seronegative. The CDR3 protein is CASSPEGHEQFF. CDR3 coding DNA: TGTGCCAGCAGCCCGGAGGGCCATGAGCAGTTCTTC.